A single sample gave rise to the 15 T cell receptor beta chains below, sequenced in a study of PD-1 blockade in classical Hodgkin lymphoma. Generated by immunoSEQ multiplex PCR, the TCRdb table keeps only in-frame clones and is missing some. The data contain around 30,000 clones, around 68% of them singletons. There was relapse after autologous stem cell transplantation in every patient, and there was variation in brentuximab vedotin exposure. The sequenced sample was peripheral blood mononuclear cells (PBMCs), obtained before the second cycle of nivolumab. The receptor source for this set is a human donor with classical Hodgkin lymphoma.

The chain has TRBV9 and TRBJ2-7; no reliable D call. The V and J ends lost 4 bases and 2 bases respectively, with 13 bases between them. The germline V gene has CDR1 SGDLS and CDR2 YYNGEE. The CDR3 runs to 14 residues. The CDR3 protein is CASSPQDGPYEQYF. CDR3 nucleotide sequence: TGTGCCAGCAGCCCTCAGGACGGCCCCTACGAGCAGTACTTC.

The gene calls are TRBV28 and TRBJ1-4, with 9 bases matching TRBD1. The CDR3 runs to 14 residues. CDR1 is MDHEN and CDR2 is SYDVKM in the germline V gene. Trimming cost V 5 bases and J 8 bases; bases outside gene matches: 6. The CDR3 sequence: CASSTRQGEEKLFF. The CDR3 coding sequence is TGTGCCAGCAGTACCCGACAGGGGGAAGAAAAACTGTTTTTT.

The DNA of the CDR3 is TGTGCCAGCAGTGAAGGACGGGGAGCGGGACAGCCCCAGCATTTT. This encodes CASSEGRGAGQPQHF. The genes are TRBV2 and TRBJ1-5; D uncertain. CDR1 and CDR2 (germline): SNHLY, FYNNEI. V dropped 1 base and J dropped 7 bases, with 14 bases sitting between them. The CDR3 is 15 amino acids.

The chain carries TRBV2 and TRBJ1-2; D unclear. The V end was cut by 7 bases, the J end by 3 bases, with 15 bases between. The CDR3 extends over 14 amino acids. In germline, CDR1 is SNHLY, CDR2 FYNNEI. Here the CDR3 DNA reads TGTGCCAGCACCCTATTGGGCCCGGACTATGGCTACACCTTC. Translated, it gives CASTLLGPDYGYTF.

The V call is TRBV18, the J call TRBJ2-4; 8 nucleotides agree with TRBD1. The CDR3 runs 15 residues. Germline-derived CDR1 and CDR2 are KGHSH and LQKENI. V lost 1 base, J lost 5 bases, and 4 bases stayed unmatched. CDR3 sequence: CASSPLPGGENIQYF. The DNA of the CDR3 is TGTGCCAGCTCACCACTTCCAGGGGGCGAAAACATTCAGTACTTC.

This clone occurred a few times. This rearrangement joins TRBV2 to TRBJ1-2; D gene uncertain. This CDR3 is built from 10 residues. V lost 6 bases, J lost 3 bases, and 2 bases lay in between. Germline assignment: CDR1 SNHLY and CDR2 FYNNEI. The chain's CDR3 is CASRDYGYTF. The DNA of the CDR3 is TGTGCCAGCAGGGACTATGGCTACACCTTC.

The chain joins TRBV10-3 to TRBJ2-1, with a weak D call TRBD1 (6 bases). The V gene's germline CDR1 is ENHRY and CDR2 SYGVKD. This CDR3 has 14 amino acids. Trimming pared 7 bases from V and 1 base from J, leaving 11 bases between. In DNA form, the CDR3 reads TGTGCCATCAAGAGACAGGAGTCCTACAATGAGCAGTTCTTC. Its translation: CAIKRQESYNEQFF.

The chain joins TRBV5-5 to TRBJ2-7; TRBD1 matches at 7 bases. CDR1 and CDR2 (germline): SGHKS, YYEKEE (reference sequence). Unmatched junction bases numbered 6, after V lost 3 bases and J lost 3 bases. The CDR3 spans 14 residues. CDR3 sequence (DNA): TGTGCCAGCAGCTCAATCGGGACAGTCTACGAGCAGTACTTC. This encodes CASSSIGTVYEQYF.

This chain uses TRBV19 with TRBJ1-5; maybe TRBD1 (6 bases). Germline loops: CDR1 LNHDA, CDR2 SQIVND (reference sequence). There are 13 residues in the CDR3. V lost 8 bases, J lost 2 bases, and 10 bases lay in between. The CDR3 sequence: CASRRGRNQPQHF. The CDR3 nucleotides are TGTGCCAGTCGCAGGGGACGCAATCAGCCCCAGCATTTT.

The chain has TRBV5-1 and TRBJ2-7; 9 nucleotides match TRBD1. Germline V CDR1 and CDR2: SGHRS, YFSETQ. The junction had 4 bases not matched to a gene; V was cut back by 3 bases and J by 0 bases. There are 15 residues in the CDR3. The CDR3 DNA follows: TGCGCCAGCAGCTACTCGACAGGGGGCTCCTACGAGCAGTACGTC. This translates into CASSYSTGGSYEQYV.

V and J are TRBV6-6 and TRBJ1-4; D is perhaps TRBD1 (6 bases). CDR3 length equals 14 residues. Trimming left V 2 bases short and J 4 bases short, with 8 bases between. Germline CDR1 reads MNHNY; CDR2 reads SVGAGI (reference sequence). The CDR3 loop reads CASSYQQGNEKLFF. In DNA form, the CDR3 reads TGTGCCAGCAGTTACCAACAGGGTAATGAAAAACTGTTTTTT.

This clone came up many times. The chain links TRBV5-1 to TRBJ2-3; perhaps TRBD1 as D (5 bases). With 4 bases removed from V and 2 bases from J, the gap between germline ends came to 17 bases. CDR3 length: 16 residues. Germline CDR1 and CDR2: SGHRS and YFSETQ. The CDR3: CASSPTVLSSTDTQYF. In DNA form, the CDR3 reads TGCGCCAGCAGCCCGACAGTTCTCTCATCCACAGATACGCAGTATTTT.

This clone showed up just a few times. This chain links TRBV28 with TRBJ2-5; TRBD2 might be the D (6 bases). The CDR3 runs 15 residues. The V end was cut by 5 bases, the J end by 5 bases, with 18 bases between. The germline CDR1 and CDR2 sequences are MDHEN and SYDVKM. Written as DNA, the CDR3 is TGTGCCAGCAGTCTTTCTAGCGCTTCTCAGGAGACCCAGTACTTC. Translated, it gives CASSLSSASQETQYF.

The J gene is TRBJ2-1, the V gene TRBV5-5; D possibly corresponds to TRBD2 (5 bases). This CDR3 has 11 amino acids. Trimming cost V 4 bases and J 10 bases, with 9 bases left between them. Germline assignment: CDR1 SGHKS and CDR2 YYEKEE (reference sequence). The CDR3 loop reads CASSPRREQFF. DNA of the CDR3: TGTGCCAGCAGCCCTCGGAGGGAGCAGTTCTTC.

The V gene is TRBV5-4, the J gene TRBJ2-3; 7 bases are a match to TRBD1. Germline V gene lookup returns CDR1 SGHNT and CDR2 YYREEE (reference sequence). CDR3 length: 15 amino acids. V trimming: 5 bases; J trimming: 2 bases; junction bases outside the gene matches: 8. CDR3 protein: CASSQRTGPTDTQYF. Here the CDR3 DNA reads TGTGCCAGCAGTCAAAGGACAGGACCCACAGATACGCAGTATTTT. The variable domain in full, with the rest retrieved from reference TRBV5-4 and TRBJ2-3, is ETGVTQSPTHLIKTRGQQVTLRCSSQSGHNTVSWYQQALGQGPQFIFQYYREEENGRGNFPPRFSGLQFPNYSSELNVNALELDDSALYLCASSQRTGPTDTQYFGPGTRLTVL.